This T cell receptor (beta chain) was documented in a study of long-term antiretroviral therapy in people with HIV. General observations from the study: The study lacked data on ART adherence, viral resistance or therapy changes.

Sequencing used immunoSEQ v3.0 at survey level. Sequencing was directed toward about 35,000-55,000 T-cell genomes in each sample. Sequencing used immunoSEQ multiplex PCR; TCRdb keeps in-frame clones, though not all of them. The sample has around 35,000 clones; 96% are singletons. With respect to this clone: Its antigen is not known.

This CDR3 is built from 15 residues. V gave up 6 bases and J gave up 2 bases; unmatched junction bases: 2. Germline CDR1 reads LNHDA; CDR2 reads SQIVND (reference sequence). Samples held about 0.9-10 million cryopreserved PBMC, and DNA extraction followed. The rearrangement uses TRBV19 and TRBJ2-3; 13 bases are a match to TRBD2. The sample in question was unsorted PBMCs, obtained roughly 6.4 years after starting antiretroviral therapy. This TCR derives from a man aged 30 to 39 with HIV. In DNA, the CDR3 is TGTGCCAGTAGGGGACTAGCGGGGTACACAGATACGCAGTATTTT. Translated, it gives CASRGLAGYTDTQYF.